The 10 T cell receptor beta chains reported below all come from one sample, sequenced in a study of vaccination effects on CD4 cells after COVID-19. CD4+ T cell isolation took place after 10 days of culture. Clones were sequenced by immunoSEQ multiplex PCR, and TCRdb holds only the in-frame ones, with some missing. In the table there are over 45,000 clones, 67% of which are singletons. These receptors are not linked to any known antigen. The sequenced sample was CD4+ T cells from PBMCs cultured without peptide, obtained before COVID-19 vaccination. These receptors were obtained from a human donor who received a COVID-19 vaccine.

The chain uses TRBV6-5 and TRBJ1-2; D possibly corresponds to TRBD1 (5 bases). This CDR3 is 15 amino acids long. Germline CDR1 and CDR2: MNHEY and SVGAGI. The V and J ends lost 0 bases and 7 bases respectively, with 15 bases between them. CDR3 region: CASSYSSPGSSGYTF. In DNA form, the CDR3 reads TGTGCCAGCAGTTACTCGTCCCCAGGGAGTAGTGGCTACACCTTC.

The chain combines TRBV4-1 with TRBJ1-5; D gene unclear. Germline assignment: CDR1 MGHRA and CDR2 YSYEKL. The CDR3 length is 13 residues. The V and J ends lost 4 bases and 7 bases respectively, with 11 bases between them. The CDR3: CASSPMNGQPQHF. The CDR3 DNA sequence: TGCGCCAGCAGCCCAATGAACGGACAGCCCCAGCATTTT.

In DNA, the CDR3 is TGTGCCAGCAGCTCTGGGGGTGGGGATCAGCCCCAGCATTTT. This encodes CASSSGGGDQPQHF. The chain combines TRBV13 with TRBJ1-5; perhaps TRBD1 as D (5 bases). This CDR3 has 14 residues. Trimming took 4 bases from V and 5 from J, leaving 12 bases between them. CDR1 and CDR2 from the germline V gene are PRHDT and FYEKMQ (reference sequence).

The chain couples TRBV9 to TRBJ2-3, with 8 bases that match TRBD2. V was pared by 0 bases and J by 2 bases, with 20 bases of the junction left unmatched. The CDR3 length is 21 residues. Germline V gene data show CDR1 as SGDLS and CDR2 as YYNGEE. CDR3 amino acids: CASSVETGTRLQPDLTDTQYF. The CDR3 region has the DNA TGTGCCAGCAGCGTAGAGACTGGGACTAGATTGCAGCCAGATCTCACAGATACGCAGTATTTT.

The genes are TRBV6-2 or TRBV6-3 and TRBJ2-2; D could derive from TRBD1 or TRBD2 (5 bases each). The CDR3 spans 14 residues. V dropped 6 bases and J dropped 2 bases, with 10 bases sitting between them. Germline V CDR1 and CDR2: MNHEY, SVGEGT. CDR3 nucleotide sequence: TGTGCCAGCAGCTGGGGACCTAACACCGGGGAGCTGTTTTTT. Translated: CASSWGPNTGELFF.

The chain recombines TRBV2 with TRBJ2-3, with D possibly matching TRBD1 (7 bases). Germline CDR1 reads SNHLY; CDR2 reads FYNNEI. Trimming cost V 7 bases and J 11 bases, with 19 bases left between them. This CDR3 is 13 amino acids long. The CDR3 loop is CASTSGGGAGQYF. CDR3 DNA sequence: TGTGCCAGCACGAGCGGAGGGGGCGCTGGGCAGTATTTT.

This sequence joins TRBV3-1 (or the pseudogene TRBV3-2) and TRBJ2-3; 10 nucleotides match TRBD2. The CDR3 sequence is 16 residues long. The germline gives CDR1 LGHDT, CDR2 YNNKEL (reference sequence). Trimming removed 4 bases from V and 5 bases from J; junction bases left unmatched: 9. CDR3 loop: CASSPDLAGVGDTQYF. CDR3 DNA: TGTGCCAGCAGCCCCGATCTAGCGGGAGTGGGAGATACGCAGTATTTT.

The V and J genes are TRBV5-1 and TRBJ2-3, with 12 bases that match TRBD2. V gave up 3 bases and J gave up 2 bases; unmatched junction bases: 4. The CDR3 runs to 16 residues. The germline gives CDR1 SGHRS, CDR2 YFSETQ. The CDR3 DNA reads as TGCGCCAGCAGCTGGTCTAGCGGGGGGGACACAGATACGCAGTATTTT. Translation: CASSWSSGGDTDTQYF.

The CDR3 nucleotides read TGCGCCAGCAGCTTACAGGGGCAGCCTTACAATGAGCAGTTCTTC. As protein: CASSLQGQPYNEQFF. The chain is built from TRBV5-1 and TRBJ2-1, with 7 nucleotides matching TRBD1. After removal of 2 bases from V and 4 bases from J, the junction contained 6 bases not matched to a gene. This CDR3 comprises 15 residues. Germline V gene sequence: CDR1 SGHRS, CDR2 YFSETQ. Supplemented by reference TRBV5-1 and TRBJ2-1, the full variable domain reads KAGVTQTPRYLIKTRGQQVTLSCSPISGHRSVSWYQQTPGQGLQFLFEYFSETQRNKGNFPGRFSGRQFSNSRSEMNVSTLELGDSALYLCASSLQGQPYNEQFFGPGTRLTVL.

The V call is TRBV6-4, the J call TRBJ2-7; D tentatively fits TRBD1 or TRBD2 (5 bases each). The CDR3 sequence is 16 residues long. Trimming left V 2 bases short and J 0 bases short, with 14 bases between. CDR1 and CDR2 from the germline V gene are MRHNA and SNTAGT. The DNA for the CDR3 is TGTGCCAGCAGTGACCAAATCAGGGACCGCTCCTACGAGCAGTACTTC. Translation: CASSDQIRDRSYEQYF.